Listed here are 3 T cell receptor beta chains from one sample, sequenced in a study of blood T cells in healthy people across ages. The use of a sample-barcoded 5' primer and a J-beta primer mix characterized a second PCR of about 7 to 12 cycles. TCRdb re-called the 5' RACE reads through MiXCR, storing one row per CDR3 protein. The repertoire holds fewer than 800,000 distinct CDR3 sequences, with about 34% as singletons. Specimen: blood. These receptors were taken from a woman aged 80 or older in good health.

CDR3 loop: CASSPRERGEQFF. The CDR3 DNA is TGTGCCAGCTCACCTCGGGAGCGGGGTGAGCAGTTCTTC. The gene calls are TRBV18 and TRBJ2-1, with 7 bases that match TRBD2. Trimming at V came to 3 bases and at J to 9 bases, leaving 5 bases not matched to a gene. Germline values: CDR1 KGHSH, CDR2 LQKENI. The length of the CDR3 is 13 residues.

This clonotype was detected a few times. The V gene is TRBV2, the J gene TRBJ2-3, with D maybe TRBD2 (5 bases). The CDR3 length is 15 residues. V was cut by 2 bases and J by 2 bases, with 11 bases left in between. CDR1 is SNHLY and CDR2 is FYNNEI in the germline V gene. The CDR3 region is CASSEQWTDTDTQYF. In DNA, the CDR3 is TGTGCCAGCAGTGAACAGTGGACTGACACAGATACGCAGTATTTT.

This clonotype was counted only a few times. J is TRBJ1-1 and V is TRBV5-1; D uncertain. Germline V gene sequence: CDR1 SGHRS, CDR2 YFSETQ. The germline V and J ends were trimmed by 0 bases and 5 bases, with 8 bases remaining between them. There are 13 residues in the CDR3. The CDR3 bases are TGCGCCAGCAGCTTGGTCTCTACTACTGAAGCTTTCTTT. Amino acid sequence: CASSLVSTTEAFF.